This is a list of T cell receptor beta chains from one sample in a study of beta chain features in type 1 diabetes. Assay: immunoSEQ multiplex PCR; the TCRdb copy retains only in-frame clones and omits some. The table records over 65,000 clones, roughly a third of them present only once. The sequenced sample was stem cell memory CD4+ T cells from blood. The origin of the receptors is a woman aged 18-29 years in good health. Both conserved end residues are part of each CDR3. Each record gives: CDR3 DNA, CDR3 protein, V gene, clone size, J gene, D gene. D genes are given only for firm matches. Expanded clones are given a class, and other clones once, few, many or no size at all.

TGTGCCAGCAGCCCCGGGCCAACGGAGGGAGAGCAGTACTTC	CASSPGPTEGEQYF	TRBV7-2	few	TRBJ2-7	NA
TGTGCCAGCAGCTTCAGGGCAGGTTTCGCAGATACGCAGTATTTT	CASSFRAGFADTQYF	TRBV7-2	NA	TRBJ2-3	NA
TGTGCTAGCAGCCCAGATGAGAACACTGAAGCTTTCTTT	CASSPDENTEAFF	TRBV7-7	NA	TRBJ1-1	NA
TGCGCCAGCAGCTTGGACAATACAGGGGGTGAGCAGTTCTTC	CASSLDNTGGEQFF	TRBV5-1	few	TRBJ2-1	TRBD1
TGCAGCGTTGACAGGAACTCCTACAATGAGCAGTTCTTC	CSVDRNSYNEQFF	TRBV29-1	few	TRBJ2-1	NA
TGTGCCAGCAAACGGCAGGGAATCGCCGGGGAGCTGTTTTTT	CASKRQGIAGELFF	TRBV2	few	TRBJ2-2	NA
TGTGCCAGCTCCCCCCTTCGGACTAGCGGGGGAACAGATACGCAGTATTTT	CASSPLRTSGGTDTQYF	TRBV18	NA	TRBJ2-3	TRBD2
TGTGCCAGCAGCTCCCAGGAGGGAACTGAAGCTTTCTTT	CASSSQEGTEAFF	TRBV11-1	NA	TRBJ1-1	NA
TGTGCCAGCGCCCCCGGGACTAGCGGGAGGGCCGCCCAAGAGACCCAGTACTTC	CASAPGTSGRAAQETQYF	TRBV2	NA	TRBJ2-5	TRBD2
TGCGCCAGCAGCCTGCGGGGGGGGATTCAAGAGACCCAGTACTTC	CASSLRGGIQETQYF	TRBV4-3	NA	TRBJ2-5	TRBD2
TGTGCCAGCAGCTTGGGTGGGACTAGCCCCACCGGGGAGCTGTTTTTT	CASSLGGTSPTGELFF	TRBV5-4	NA	TRBJ2-2	TRBD2
TGTGCCAGCAGCCTTCGACAGGTCTGGACCCAGTACTTC	CASSLRQVWTQYF	TRBV11-2	few	TRBJ2-5	NA
TGTGCCAGCAGCTTGGGGGGGGGTTACGAGCAGTACTTC	CASSLGGGYEQYF	TRBV7-2	few	TRBJ2-7	TRBD2
TGCGCCAGCAGCCAATTCCACGCGGGACAGGGGCCGGATCAGCCCCAGCATTTT	CASSQFHAGQGPDQPQHF	TRBV4-1	few	TRBJ1-5	TRBD1
TGTGCCAGCAGCTCGTTTACGGGACAGGGCCTGTTTTTT	CASSSFTGQGLFF	TRBV11-2	NA	TRBJ1-4	TRBD1
TGTGCCAGCAGCCAGGGTAGCGGGGGGGCCGGGACGCAGTATTTT	CASSQGSGGAGTQYF	TRBV11-1	NA	TRBJ2-3	TRBD2
TGTGCCAGCAGCTTCCGGGGGGAGACGCAGTATTTT	CASSFRGETQYF	TRBV7-2	NA	TRBJ2-3	TRBD2
TGTGCCAGCTCACCGGCGGGGCAAGAGACCCAGTACTTC	CASSPAGQETQYF	TRBV18	NA	TRBJ2-5	NA
TGTGCCACCCAAGGGGGCAAGCGGGGGGCGGGAGATACGCAGTATTTT	CATQGGKRGAGDTQYF	TRBV10-3	NA	TRBJ2-3	TRBD2
TGTGCCAGCAGCTTTACGCGGGAGGGCCCTCAGTACTTC	CASSFTREGPQYF	TRBV7-9	NA	TRBJ2-4	TRBD2
TGTGCCAGCACCCCTCAACAGGGGGTAAGGTACGAGCAGTACTTC	CASTPQQGVRYEQYF	TRBV6-1	NA	TRBJ2-7	TRBD1
TGCAGCGTTGAGCGGGACAGCCAAGAGACCCAGTACTTC	CSVERDSQETQYF	TRBV29-1	few	TRBJ2-5	NA
TGTGCCTGGAGTACTACAGGGCGTGAGCAGTTCTTC	CAWSTTGREQFF	TRBV30	many	TRBJ2-1	NA
TGTGCTAGCAGCTTGGGCACCCGGACTAGCGGGAGAGGGGCCAATGAGCAGTTCTTC	CASSLGTRTSGRGANEQFF	TRBV7-7	NA	TRBJ2-1	TRBD2
TGTGCCAGCAGCCCCCGACAGGGGAGGAACACTGAAGCTTTCTTT	CASSPRQGRNTEAFF	TRBV11-2	NA	TRBJ1-1	TRBD1
TGTGCCTGGTCAAGGGAGGAAAAACTGTTTTTT	CAWSREEKLFF	TRBV30	NA	TRBJ1-4	NA
TGTGCCAGCAGACCCGGGACAGTGAACACTGAAGCTTTCTTT	CASRPGTVNTEAFF	TRBV7-2	few	TRBJ1-1	TRBD1
TGTGCCAGCAGTTCTCCCCCCGTCGGGTCACCCCTCCACTTT	CASSSPPVGSPLHF	TRBV6-5	NA	TRBJ1-6	NA
TGCGCCAGCAGCCAAGAAATGAGTTTGGCGGGGGCTGATACGCAGTATTTT	CASSQEMSLAGADTQYF	TRBV4-1	NA	TRBJ2-3	NA
TGTGCCAGCAGGAAGACAGGGAAGGCTGAAGCTTTCTTT	CASRKTGKAEAFF	TRBV2	NA	TRBJ1-1	TRBD1
TGCGCCAGCAGCTTTACAGGCGCCTACGTTGGAAACACCATATATTTT	CASSFTGAYVGNTIYF	TRBV5-1	NA	TRBJ1-3	NA
TGTGCCAGCAGCCCGCGGTATGTGGCCGGTGTTGAGCAGTTCTTC	CASSPRYVAGVEQFF	TRBV7-2	NA	TRBJ2-1	NA
TGTGCCATCAGGGACAGTAATCAAGAGACCCAGTACTTC	CAIRDSNQETQYF	TRBV10-3	NA	TRBJ2-5	NA
TGTGCCAGCTCACTGCGACTAGCGGGGAGCAAAGAGACCCAGTACTTC	CASSLRLAGSKETQYF	TRBV18	NA	TRBJ2-5	TRBD2
TGTGCCAGCAGCCGACAGGCGACAGATACGCAGTATTTT	CASSRQATDTQYF	TRBV7-2	NA	TRBJ2-3	NA
TGTGCCAGCAGCTTACGAGGTACCCCTTGGACTGAAGCTTTCTTT	CASSLRGTPWTEAFF	TRBV11-1	NA	TRBJ1-1	NA
TGTGCCAGCACCTCTTTCCAACAGGGGGCGGAAGATACGCAGTATTTT	CASTSFQQGAEDTQYF	TRBV5-4	NA	TRBJ2-3	TRBD1
TGTGCCTGGAGTAGCGGCTACGAGCAGTACTTC	CAWSSGYEQYF	TRBV30	few	TRBJ2-7	NA
TGTGCCAGTTCCGGGATTTTCTCTGGGGCCAACGTCCTGACTTTC	CASSGIFSGANVLTF	TRBV19	few	TRBJ2-6	NA
TGCGCCAGCATTCGCGGGACGGCAGCAGATACGCAGTATTTT	CASIRGTAADTQYF	TRBV10-2	few	TRBJ2-3	NA
TGCGCCAGCAGCGACGGACTAGCCGAGCAAGAGACCCAGTACTTC	CASSDGLAEQETQYF	TRBV5-1	NA	TRBJ2-5	TRBD2
TGTGCCAGCAGCCCCCGACTCTCCTACTATGGCTACACCTTC	CASSPRLSYYGYTF	TRBV6-5	NA	TRBJ1-2	NA
TGTGCCTGGAGTGTACGGGAGAGGGAGAGGACTGAAGCTTTCTTT	CAWSVRERERTEAFF	TRBV30	NA	TRBJ1-1	NA
TGTGCCAGCAAACAGCGGGAGAGCGAGACCCAGTACTTC	CASKQRESETQYF	TRBV28	medium-sized	TRBJ2-5	TRBD2
TGTGCCAGCAGCGTAGCTGGGGGGTTCCAAGAGACCCAGTACTTC	CASSVAGGFQETQYF	TRBV9	NA	TRBJ2-5	NA
TGTGCCAGCAGCGTCCGGGGGCTAGCGGGAGGAGGAACAGATACGCAGTATTTT	CASSVRGLAGGGTDTQYF	TRBV9	NA	TRBJ2-3	TRBD2